This T cell receptor beta chain comes out of a study of T cell repertoires in cytomegalovirus infection. Overall study context: Signatures in public TCR beta sequences pointed to both CMV infection and matching HLA type.

There are 15 residues in the CDR3. The V end was cut by 0 bases, the J end by 5 bases, with 13 bases between. The germline CDR1 and CDR2 sequences are WNHNN and SYGVQD (reference sequence). Only a few counts were recorded for this clonotype. Its antigen remains unidentified. TCRdb processed the reads anew with MiXCR; each CDR3 protein has one entry. The sample lists over 250,000 distinct CDR3 sequences, about 25% seen once, with approximately 15% in the top ten. The study's findings and limits: Carriers of CMV and the relevant HLA type were discriminated by public TCR beta frequency. It was HLA-C-restricted CMV-specific TCR beta clonotypes that dominated the response ex vivo.

This TCR came from a human donor in good health (CMV status not recorded). Some clones in this sample may be carry-over from other donors' samples. Specimen: PBMCs. The chain combines TRBV10-1 with TRBJ2-5; D call uncertain. CDR3 nucleotides: TGCGCCAGCAGTGAGTCGGGATCAAACGAGGAGACCCAGTACTTC. This sequence encodes CASSESGSNEETQYF.